This entry concerns a single TCR delta chain. The antigen is unknown. Mismatch with germline at one junction end may stem from a read error. The template was reverse-transcribed extracted RNA. The CDR3 regions were amplified by multiplex PCR from V-gene primers to a constant-region primer. TCRdb ran CATT on the multiplex PCR reads. The data show under 30,000 delta-chain clones, approximately 7% seen once. The sample belongs to a study of Vδ1+ human thymocytes. Study-wide results and caveats: The authors advised highly purified populations and single-cell validation. Thymic TRG and TRD repertoires appeared highly polyclonal. Despite high sort purity, roughly 19% of thymic T cell receptor delta sequences were Vdelta2.

Per the germline V gene, CDR1 is TSWWSYY and CDR2 is QGS. The CDR3 is 27 residues long. The sample was Vdelta1+ gamma-delta thymocytes from the thymus. Documented subset: FACS-sorted CD3+ TCRalphabeta- TCRVdelta1+ TCRVdelta2- thymocytes. This sequence joins TRDV1 and TRDJ1; 12 bases map to TRDD3. The sequence came from a girl under two years old who had congenital heart surgery. The chain's CDR3 is CALGELVWGQTTTTGTGGYHEPDKLTF. In DNA form, the CDR3 reads TGTGCTCTTGGGGAACTAGTCTGGGGTCAGACCACTACTACTGGTACTGGGGGATACCATGAACCCGATAAACTCACCTTT.